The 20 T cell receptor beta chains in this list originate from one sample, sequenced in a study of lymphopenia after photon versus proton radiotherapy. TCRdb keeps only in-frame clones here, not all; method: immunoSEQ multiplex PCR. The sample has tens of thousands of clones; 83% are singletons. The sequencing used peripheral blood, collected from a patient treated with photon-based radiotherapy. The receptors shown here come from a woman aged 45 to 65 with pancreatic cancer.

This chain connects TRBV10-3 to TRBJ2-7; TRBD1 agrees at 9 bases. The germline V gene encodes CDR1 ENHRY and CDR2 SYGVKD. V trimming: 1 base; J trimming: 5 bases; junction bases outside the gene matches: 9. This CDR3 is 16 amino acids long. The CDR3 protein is CAISELVGGDRDEQYF. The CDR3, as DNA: TGTGCCATCAGTGAGTTAGTGGGAGGGGACAGGGACGAGCAGTACTTC.

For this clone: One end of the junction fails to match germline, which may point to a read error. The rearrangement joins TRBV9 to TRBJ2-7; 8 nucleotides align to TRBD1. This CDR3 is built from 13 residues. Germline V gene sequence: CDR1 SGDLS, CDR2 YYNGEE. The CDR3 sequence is CASNGQGSSEQYF. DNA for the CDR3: TGTGCCAGCAACGGACAGGGCTCCTCCGAGCAGTACTTC.

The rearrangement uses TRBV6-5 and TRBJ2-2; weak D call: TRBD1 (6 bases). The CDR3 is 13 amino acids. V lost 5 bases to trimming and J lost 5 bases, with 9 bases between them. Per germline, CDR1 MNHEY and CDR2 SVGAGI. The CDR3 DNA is TGTGCCAGCAGTGAAGGGGGTACCGGGGAGCTGTTTTTT. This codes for CASSEGGTGELFF.

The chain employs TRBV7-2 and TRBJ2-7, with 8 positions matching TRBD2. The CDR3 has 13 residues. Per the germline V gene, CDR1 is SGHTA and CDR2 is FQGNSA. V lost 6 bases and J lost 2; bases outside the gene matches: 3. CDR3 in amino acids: CASSYSGTYEQYF. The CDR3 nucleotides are TGTGCCAGCAGTTATAGCGGGACCTACGAGCAGTACTTC.

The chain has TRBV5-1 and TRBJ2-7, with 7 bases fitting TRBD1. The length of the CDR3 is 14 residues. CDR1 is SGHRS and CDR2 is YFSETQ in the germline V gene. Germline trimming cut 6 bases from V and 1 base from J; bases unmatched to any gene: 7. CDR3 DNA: TGCGCCAGCACAGGGGACAGCCGATCCTACGAGCAGTACTTC. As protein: CASTGDSRSYEQYF.

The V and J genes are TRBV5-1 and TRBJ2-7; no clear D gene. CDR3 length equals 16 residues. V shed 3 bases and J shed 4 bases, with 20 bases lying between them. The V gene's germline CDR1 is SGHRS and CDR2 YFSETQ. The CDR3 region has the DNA TGCGCCAGCAGCTCGGACGGAGCAATCAATCGGTACGAGCAGTACTTC. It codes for CASSSDGAINRYEQYF.

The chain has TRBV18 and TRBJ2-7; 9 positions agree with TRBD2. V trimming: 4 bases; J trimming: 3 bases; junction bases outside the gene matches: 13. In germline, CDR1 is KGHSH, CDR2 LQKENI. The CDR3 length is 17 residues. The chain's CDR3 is CASSLDSGTSSIYEQYF. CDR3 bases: TGTGCCAGCTCACTCGATTCCGGGACTAGCAGTATCTACGAGCAGTACTTC. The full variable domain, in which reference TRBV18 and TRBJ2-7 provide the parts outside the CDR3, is NAGVMQNPRHLVRRRGQEARLRCSPMKGHSHVYWYRQLPEEGLKFMVYLQKENIIDESGMPKERFSAEFPKEGPSILRIQQVVRGDSAAYFCASSLDSGTSSIYEQYFGPGTRLTVT.

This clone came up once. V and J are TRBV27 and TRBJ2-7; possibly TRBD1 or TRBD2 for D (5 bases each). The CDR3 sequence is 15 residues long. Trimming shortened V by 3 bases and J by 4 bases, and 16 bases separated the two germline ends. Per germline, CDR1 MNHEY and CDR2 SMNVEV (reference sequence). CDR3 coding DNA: TGTGCCAGCAGTTTGAGGTGGGACCCCCTGTACGAGCAGTACTTC. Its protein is CASSLRWDPLYEQYF.

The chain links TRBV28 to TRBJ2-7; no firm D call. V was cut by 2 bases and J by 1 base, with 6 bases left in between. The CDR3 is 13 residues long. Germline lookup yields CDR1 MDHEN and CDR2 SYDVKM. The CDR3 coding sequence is TGTGCCAGCAGTTTACCAGTTTCCTACGAGCAGTACTTC. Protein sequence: CASSLPVSYEQYF.

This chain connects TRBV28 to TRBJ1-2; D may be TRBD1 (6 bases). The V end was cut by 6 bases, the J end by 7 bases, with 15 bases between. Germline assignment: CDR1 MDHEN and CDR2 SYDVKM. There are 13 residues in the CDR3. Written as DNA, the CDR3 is TGTGCCAGCAGCATCCAGGGGTTGCGTGGCTACACCTTC. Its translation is CASSIQGLRGYTF.

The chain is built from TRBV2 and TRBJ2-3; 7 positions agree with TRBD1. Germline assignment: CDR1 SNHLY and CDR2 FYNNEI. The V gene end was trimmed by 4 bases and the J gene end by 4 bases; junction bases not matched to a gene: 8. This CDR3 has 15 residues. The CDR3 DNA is TGTGCCAGCAGTGGATCCGGGACAGCCTCAGATACGCAGTATTTT. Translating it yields CASSGSGTASDTQYF.

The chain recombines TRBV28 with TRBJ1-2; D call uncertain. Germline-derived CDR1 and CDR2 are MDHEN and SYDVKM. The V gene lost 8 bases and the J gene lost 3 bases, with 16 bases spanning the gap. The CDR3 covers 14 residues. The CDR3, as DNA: TGTGCCAGCGGGAGACGGGCTAGTGACTATGGCTACACCTTC. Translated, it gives CASGRRASDYGYTF.

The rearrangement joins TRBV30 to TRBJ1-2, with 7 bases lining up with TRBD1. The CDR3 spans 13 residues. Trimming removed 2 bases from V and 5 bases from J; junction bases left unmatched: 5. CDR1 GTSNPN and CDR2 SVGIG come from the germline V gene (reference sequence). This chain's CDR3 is CAWSTGVQYGYTF. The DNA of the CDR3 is TGTGCCTGGAGTACAGGGGTACAGTATGGCTACACCTTC.

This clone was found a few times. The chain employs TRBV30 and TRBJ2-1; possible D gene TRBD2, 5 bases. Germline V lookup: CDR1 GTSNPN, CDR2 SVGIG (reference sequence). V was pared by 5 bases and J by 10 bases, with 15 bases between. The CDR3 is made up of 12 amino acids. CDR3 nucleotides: TGTGCCTGGTCCCAACTAGGCGTGGAGCAGTTCTTC. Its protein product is CAWSQLGVEQFF.

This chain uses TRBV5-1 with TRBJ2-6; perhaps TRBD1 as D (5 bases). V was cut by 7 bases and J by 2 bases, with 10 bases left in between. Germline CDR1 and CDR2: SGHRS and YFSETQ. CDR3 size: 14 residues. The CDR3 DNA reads TGCGCCAGCCTACAGGACCCTGGGGCCAACGTCCTGACTTTC. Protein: CASLQDPGANVLTF. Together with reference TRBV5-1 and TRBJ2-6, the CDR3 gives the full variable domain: KAGVTQTPRYLIKTRGQQVTLSCSPISGHRSVSWYQQTPGQGLQFLFEYFSETQRNKGNFPGRFSGRQFSNSRSEMNVSTLELGDSALYLCASLQDPGANVLTFGAGSRLTVL.

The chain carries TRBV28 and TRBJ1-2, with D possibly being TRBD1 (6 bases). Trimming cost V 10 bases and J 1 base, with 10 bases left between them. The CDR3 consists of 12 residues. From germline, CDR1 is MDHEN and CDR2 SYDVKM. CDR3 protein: CANQGGNYGYTF. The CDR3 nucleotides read TGTGCCAACCAAGGGGGTAACTATGGCTACACCTTC.

CDR3 bases: TGTGCCAGCAGTACCCCGGGGGCGGGAAAGGGAAACATTCAGTACTTC. It yields the protein CASSTPGAGKGNIQYF. V and J are TRBV28 and TRBJ2-4, with D tentatively TRBD1 or TRBD2 (6 bases each). The ends were cut back, 5 bases at V and 6 bases at J, with 20 bases in the middle. Per the germline V gene, CDR1 is MDHEN and CDR2 is SYDVKM. This CDR3 has 16 residues.

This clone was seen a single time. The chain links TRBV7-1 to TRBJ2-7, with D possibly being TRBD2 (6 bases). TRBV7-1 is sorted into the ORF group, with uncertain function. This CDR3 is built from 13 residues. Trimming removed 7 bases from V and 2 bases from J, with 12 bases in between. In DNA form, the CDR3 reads TGTGCCAGCACCCCGGGACTGGCCTACGAGCAGTACTTC. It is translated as CASTPGLAYEQYF.

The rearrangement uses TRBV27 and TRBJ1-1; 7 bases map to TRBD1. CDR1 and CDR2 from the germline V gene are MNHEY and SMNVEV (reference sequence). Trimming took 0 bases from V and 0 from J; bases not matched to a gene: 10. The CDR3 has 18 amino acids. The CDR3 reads CASSLSTSGGPMNTEAFF. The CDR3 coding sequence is TGTGCCAGCAGTTTATCGACCTCAGGGGGACCTATGAACACTGAAGCTTTCTTT.

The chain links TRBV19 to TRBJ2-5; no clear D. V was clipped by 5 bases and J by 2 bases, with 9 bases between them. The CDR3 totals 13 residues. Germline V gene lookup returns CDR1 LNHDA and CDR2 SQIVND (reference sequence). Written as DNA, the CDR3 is TGTGCCAGTAGTGGCCATACACAAGAGACCCAGTACTTC. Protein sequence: CASSGHTQETQYF.